Listed below are T cell receptor beta chains from one sample, sequenced in a study of T cells in Graves' hyperthyroidism and ophthalmopathy. TCRdb recomputed calls from the multiplex PCR reads with MiXCR, one row per CDR3 protein. This sample yields 370,000 or so distinct CDR3 sequences, of which roughly 25% are seen a single time; around 67% belongs to the top ten. The sequencing sample was made of blood. The receptors were sampled from a man aged 50 to 60 with Graves' hyperthyroidism. Each CDR3 is given with its conserved first and last residue. Fields, in order: V gene, clone size, D gene, J gene, CDR3 DNA, CDR3 protein. A D gene is named only where the DNA matches it firmly. Some rows mark clone size as missing; the rest say once, few, many or name a class of expanded clone.

V gene: TRBV7-3
clone size: .
D gene: .
J gene: TRBJ2-5
CDR3 DNA: TGTGCCAGCAGCTTAACGTCGTGGGAGGAGGCGGAGACCCAGTACTTC
CDR3 protein: CASSLTSWEEAETQYF

V gene: TRBV6-5
clone size: .
D gene: TRBD2
J gene: TRBJ2-1
CDR3 DNA: TGTGCCAGCAGTTATCTAGCGGGAGGGCCCTGTGAGCAGTTCTTC
CDR3 protein: CASSYLAGGPCEQFF

V gene: TRBV28
clone size: many
D gene: .
J gene: TRBJ2-1
CDR3 DNA: TGTGCCAGCACTTCCTCAGGGGCACAGTCCTACAATGAGCAGTTCTTC
CDR3 protein: CASTSSGAQSYNEQFF

V gene: TRBV5-1
clone size: .
D gene: .
J gene: TRBJ2-3
CDR3 DNA: TGCGCCAGCAGCTTCCGGCAGGGTAGCGCAGATACGCAGTATTTT
CDR3 protein: CASSFRQGSADTQYF

V gene: TRBV6-2/TRBV6-3
clone size: few
D gene: .
J gene: TRBJ1-2
CDR3 DNA: TGTGCCAGCAGTTACCGTACTGTCGGCTATGGCTACACCTTC
CDR3 protein: CASSYRTVGYGYTF

V gene: TRBV2
clone size: many
D gene: TRBD1
J gene: TRBJ2-7
CDR3 DNA: TGTGCCAGCAGTCAATTAGGGGGCGCCGGATACGAGCAGTACTTC
CDR3 protein: CASSQLGGAGYEQYF

V gene: TRBV11-2
clone size: many
D gene: .
J gene: TRBJ2-7
CDR3 DNA: TGTGCCAGCAGCTTAGAGGCGTACGAGCAGTACTTC
CDR3 protein: CASSLEAYEQYF

V gene: TRBV7-3
clone size: .
D gene: TRBD2
J gene: TRBJ2-1
CDR3 DNA: TGTGCCAGCAGCTTAACGTTTACTAGCGGGAGGAATGAGCAGTTCTTC
CDR3 protein: CASSLTFTSGRNEQFF

V gene: TRBV12-3/TRBV12-4
clone size: few
D gene: TRBD2
J gene: TRBJ2-1
CDR3 DNA: TGTGCCAGCAGTATACTAGCGGGAGGGCAAAATGAGCAGTTCTTC
CDR3 protein: CASSILAGGQNEQFF

V gene: TRBV12-3/TRBV12-4
clone size: few
D gene: TRBD2
J gene: TRBJ2-5
CDR3 DNA: TGTGCCAGCAGTTCGGGACTAGCAGAGACCCAGTACTTC
CDR3 protein: CASSSGLAETQYF

V gene: TRBV7-9
clone size: many
D gene: .
J gene: TRBJ2-1
CDR3 DNA: TGTGCCAGCAGCCCCGACGGGAGAAGGGAGCAGTTCTTC
CDR3 protein: CASSPDGRREQFF

V gene: TRBV20-1
clone size: .
D gene: TRBD2
J gene: TRBJ2-1
CDR3 DNA: TGCAGTGCTAATAGCGGGAAGAGCTCCTACAATGAGCAGTTCTTC
CDR3 protein: CSANSGKSSYNEQFF

V gene: TRBV6-1
clone size: few
D gene: TRBD1
J gene: TRBJ1-2
CDR3 DNA: TGTGCCAGCAGTTTGGGACAGCCCACCTATGGCTACACCTTC
CDR3 protein: CASSLGQPTYGYTF

V gene: TRBV2
clone size: .
D gene: .
J gene: TRBJ2-5
CDR3 DNA: TGTGCCAGCAGTCAACTAGAAGAGACCCAGTACTTC
CDR3 protein: CASSQLEETQYF

V gene: TRBV12-3/TRBV12-4
clone size: .
D gene: .
J gene: TRBJ1-5
CDR3 DNA: TGTGCCAGCAGTACTTACGGTCTGGGGGATCAGCCCCAGCATTTT
CDR3 protein: CASSTYGLGDQPQHF

V gene: TRBV5-1
clone size: .
D gene: .
J gene: TRBJ1-4
CDR3 DNA: TGCGCCAGCAGCCCTGGACTTAGAAAAAATGAAAAACTGTTTTTT
CDR3 protein: CASSPGLRKNEKLFF

V gene: TRBV2
clone size: .
D gene: .
J gene: TRBJ1-2
CDR3 DNA: TGTGCCAGCAGACTAGACAGTGGCGGCCACACCTTC
CDR3 protein: CASRLDSGGHTF